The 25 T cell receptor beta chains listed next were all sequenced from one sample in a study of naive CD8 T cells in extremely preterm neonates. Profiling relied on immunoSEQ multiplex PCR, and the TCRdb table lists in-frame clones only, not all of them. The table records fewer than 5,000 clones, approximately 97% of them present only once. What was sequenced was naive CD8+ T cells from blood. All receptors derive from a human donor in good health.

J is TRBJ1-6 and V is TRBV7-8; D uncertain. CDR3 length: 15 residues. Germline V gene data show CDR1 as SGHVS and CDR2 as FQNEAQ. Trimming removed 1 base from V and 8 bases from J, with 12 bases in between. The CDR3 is CASSLVGREDSPLHF. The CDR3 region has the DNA TGTGCCAGCAGCTTAGTGGGGAGGGAGGATTCACCCCTCCACTTT.

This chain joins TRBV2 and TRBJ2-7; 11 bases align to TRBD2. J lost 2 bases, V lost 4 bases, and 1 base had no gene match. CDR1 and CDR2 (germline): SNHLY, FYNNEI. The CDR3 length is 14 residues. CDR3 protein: CASSVSGGAYEQYF. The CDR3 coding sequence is TGTGCCAGCAGTGTTAGCGGGGGGGCCTACGAGCAGTACTTC.

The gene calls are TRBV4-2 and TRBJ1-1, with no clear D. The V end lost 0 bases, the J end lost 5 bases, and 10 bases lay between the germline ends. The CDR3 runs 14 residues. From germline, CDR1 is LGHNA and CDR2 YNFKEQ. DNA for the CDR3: TGTGCCAGCAGCCAAGATACCAGGTGGACTGAAGCTTTCTTT. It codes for CASSQDTRWTEAFF.

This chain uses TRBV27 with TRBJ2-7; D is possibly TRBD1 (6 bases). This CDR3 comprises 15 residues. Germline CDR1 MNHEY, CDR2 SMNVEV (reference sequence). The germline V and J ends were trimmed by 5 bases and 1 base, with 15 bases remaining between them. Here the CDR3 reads CASSPQDSPSYEQYF. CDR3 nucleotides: TGTGCCAGCAGTCCCCAGGACAGCCCTTCCTACGAGCAGTACTTC.

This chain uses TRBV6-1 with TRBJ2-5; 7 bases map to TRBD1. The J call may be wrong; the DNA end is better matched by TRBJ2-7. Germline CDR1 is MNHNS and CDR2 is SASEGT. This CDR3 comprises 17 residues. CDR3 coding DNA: TGTGCCAGCAGTGAAGCGATTTCGGCACAGGGGAACTACGAGCAGTACTTC. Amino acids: CASSEAISAQGNYEQYF.

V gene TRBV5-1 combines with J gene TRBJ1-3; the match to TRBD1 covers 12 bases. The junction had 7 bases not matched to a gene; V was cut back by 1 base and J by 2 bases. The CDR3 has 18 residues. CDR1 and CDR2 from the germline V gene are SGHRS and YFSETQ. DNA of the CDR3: TGCGCCAGCAGCTTGTTTGGGACAGGGGGCGCCCCTGGAAACACCATATATTTT. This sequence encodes CASSLFGTGGAPGNTIYF.

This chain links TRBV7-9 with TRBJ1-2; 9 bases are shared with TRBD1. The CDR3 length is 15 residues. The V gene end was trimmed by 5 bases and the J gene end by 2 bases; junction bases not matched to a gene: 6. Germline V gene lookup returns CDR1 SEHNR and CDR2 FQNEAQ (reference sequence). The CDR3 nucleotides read TGTGCCAGCAGCGGCTGGACAGGGGTCAACTATGGCTACACCTTC. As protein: CASSGWTGVNYGYTF.

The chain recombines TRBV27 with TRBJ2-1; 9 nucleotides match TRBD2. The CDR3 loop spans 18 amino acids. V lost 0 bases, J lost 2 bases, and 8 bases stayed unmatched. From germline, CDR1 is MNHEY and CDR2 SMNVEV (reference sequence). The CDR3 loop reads CASSLSFLAGKAYNEQFF. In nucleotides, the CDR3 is TGTGCCAGCAGTTTATCGTTCCTAGCGGGGAAAGCCTACAATGAGCAGTTCTTC.

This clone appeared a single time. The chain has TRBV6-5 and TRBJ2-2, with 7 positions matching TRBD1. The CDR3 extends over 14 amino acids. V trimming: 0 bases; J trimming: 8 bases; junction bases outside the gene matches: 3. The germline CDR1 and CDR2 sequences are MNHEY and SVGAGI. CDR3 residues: CASSYSTGLGELFF. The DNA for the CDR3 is TGTGCCAGCAGTTACTCGACAGGGTTGGGGGAGCTGTTTTTT.

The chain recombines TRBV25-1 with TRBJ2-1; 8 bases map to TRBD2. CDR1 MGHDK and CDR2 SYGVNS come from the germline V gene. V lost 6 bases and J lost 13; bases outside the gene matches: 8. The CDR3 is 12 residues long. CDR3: CASSPGGGLQFF. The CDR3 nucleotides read TGTGCCAGCAGCCCCGGGGGGGGCTTACAGTTCTTC.

The CDR3 loop reads CASSQEWRAEDTQYF. The CDR3 nucleotides are TGCGCCAGCAGCCAAGAGTGGAGGGCGGAAGATACGCAGTATTTT. This chain joins TRBV4-1 and TRBJ2-3; D might be TRBD2 (6 bases). From germline, CDR1 is MGHRA and CDR2 YSYEKL. V shed 0 bases and J shed 5 bases, with 12 bases lying between them. This CDR3 contains 15 residues.

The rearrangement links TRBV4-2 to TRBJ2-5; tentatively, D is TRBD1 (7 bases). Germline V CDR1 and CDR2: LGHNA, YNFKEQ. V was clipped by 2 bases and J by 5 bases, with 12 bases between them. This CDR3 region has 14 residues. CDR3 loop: CASSQKEGAETQYF. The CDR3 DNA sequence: TGTGCCAGCAGCCAAAAGGAGGGGGCGGAGACCCAGTACTTC.

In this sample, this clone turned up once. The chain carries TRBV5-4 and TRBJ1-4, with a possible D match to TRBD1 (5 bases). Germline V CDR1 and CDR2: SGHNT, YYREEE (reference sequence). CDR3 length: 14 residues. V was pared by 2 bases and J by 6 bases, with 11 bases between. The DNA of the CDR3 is TGTGCCAGCAGCTTTACAGGTAGGGATGAAAAACTGTTTTTT. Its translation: CASSFTGRDEKLFF.

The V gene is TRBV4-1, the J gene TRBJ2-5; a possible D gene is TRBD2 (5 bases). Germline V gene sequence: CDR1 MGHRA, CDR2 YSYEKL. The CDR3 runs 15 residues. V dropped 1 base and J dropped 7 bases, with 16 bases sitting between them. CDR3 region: CASSQGDGARGTQYF. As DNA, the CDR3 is TGCGCCAGCAGCCAAGGCGACGGAGCTCGGGGGACCCAGTACTTC.

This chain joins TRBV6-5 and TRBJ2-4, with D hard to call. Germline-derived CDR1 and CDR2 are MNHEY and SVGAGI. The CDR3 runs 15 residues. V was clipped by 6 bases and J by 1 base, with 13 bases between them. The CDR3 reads CASRSLGYAKNIQYF. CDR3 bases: TGTGCCAGCAGATCCCTCGGGTACGCCAAAAACATTCAGTACTTC.

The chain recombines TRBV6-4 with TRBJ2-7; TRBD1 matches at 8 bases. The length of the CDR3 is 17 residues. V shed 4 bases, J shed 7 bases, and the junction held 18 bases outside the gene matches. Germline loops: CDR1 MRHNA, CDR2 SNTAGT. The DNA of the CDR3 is TGTGCCAGCAGTGGCGGACAGGGTTTGACGACCTTCGGGGAGCAGTACGTC. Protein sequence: CASSGGQGLTTFGEQYV.

The CDR3 DNA is TGTGCCAGCAGCTTAGGGACAAGTCGGGACCCGGGGGCCCAGTACTTC. Amino acid sequence: CASSLGTSRDPGAQYF. The V gene is TRBV7-9, the J gene TRBJ2-5; a weak D match, TRBD2 (6 bases). From germline, CDR1 is SEHNR and CDR2 FQNEAQ (reference sequence). This CDR3 is 16 amino acids long. The V and J ends lost 1 base and 9 bases respectively, with 21 bases between them.

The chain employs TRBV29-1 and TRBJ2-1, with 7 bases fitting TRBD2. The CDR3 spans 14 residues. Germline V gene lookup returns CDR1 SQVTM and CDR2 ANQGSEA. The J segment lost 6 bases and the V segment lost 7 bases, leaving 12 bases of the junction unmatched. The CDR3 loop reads CSAPGRGESNEQFF. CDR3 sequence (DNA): TGCAGCGCCCCGGGCCGGGGGGAAAGCAATGAGCAGTTCTTC.

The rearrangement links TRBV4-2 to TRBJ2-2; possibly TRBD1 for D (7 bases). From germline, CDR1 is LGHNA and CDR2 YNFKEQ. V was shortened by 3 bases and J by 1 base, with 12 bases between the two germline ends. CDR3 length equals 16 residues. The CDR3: CASSHDRDWNTGELFF. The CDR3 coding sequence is TGTGCCAGCAGCCACGACAGGGACTGGAACACCGGGGAGCTGTTTTTT.

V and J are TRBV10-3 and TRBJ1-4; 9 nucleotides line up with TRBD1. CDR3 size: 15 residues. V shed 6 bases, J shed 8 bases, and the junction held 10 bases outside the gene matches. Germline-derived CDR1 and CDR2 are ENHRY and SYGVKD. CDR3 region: CAISPEDRGKEKLFF. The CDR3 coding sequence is TGTGCCATCAGCCCGGAAGACAGGGGGAAAGAAAAACTGTTTTTT.

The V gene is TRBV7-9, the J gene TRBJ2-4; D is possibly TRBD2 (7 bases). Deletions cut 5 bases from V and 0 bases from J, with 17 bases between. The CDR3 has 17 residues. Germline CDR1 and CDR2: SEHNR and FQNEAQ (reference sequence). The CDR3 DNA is TGTGCCAGCAGCCCCATACAGGGAGGGATAGCCAAAAACATTCAGTACTTC. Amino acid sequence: CASSPIQGGIAKNIQYF.

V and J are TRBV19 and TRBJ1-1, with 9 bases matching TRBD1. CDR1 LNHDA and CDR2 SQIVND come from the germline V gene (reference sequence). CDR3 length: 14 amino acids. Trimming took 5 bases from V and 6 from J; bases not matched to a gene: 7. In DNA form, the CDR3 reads TGTGCCAGTAGTGATGGACAGGGGCATCCTGAAGCTTTCTTT. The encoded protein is CASSDGQGHPEAFF.

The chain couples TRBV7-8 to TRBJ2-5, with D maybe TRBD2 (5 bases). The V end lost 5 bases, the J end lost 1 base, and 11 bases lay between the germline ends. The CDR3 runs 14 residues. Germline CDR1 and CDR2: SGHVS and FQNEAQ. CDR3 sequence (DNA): TGTGCCAGCAGCCTGGACTTCTTCCAAGAGACCCAGTACTTC. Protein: CASSLDFFQETQYF.

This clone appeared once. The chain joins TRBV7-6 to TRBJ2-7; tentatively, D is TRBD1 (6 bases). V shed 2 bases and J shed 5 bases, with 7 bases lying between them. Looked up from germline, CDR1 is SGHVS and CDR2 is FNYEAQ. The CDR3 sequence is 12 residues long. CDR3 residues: CASSLNRDEQYF. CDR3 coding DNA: TGTGCCAGCAGCTTAAACAGGGACGAGCAGTACTTC.

The CDR3 reads CATSNEAGASTDTQYF. CDR3 DNA sequence: TGTGCCACCAGCAACGAAGCGGGGGCTAGCACAGATACGCAGTATTTT. The rearrangement links TRBV15 to TRBJ2-3, with 8 positions matching TRBD2. CDR3 length: 16 residues. V shed 4 bases and J 0 bases; nucleotides not matched to a gene: 6. Germline assignment: CDR1 LNHNV and CDR2 YYDKDF (reference sequence).